Listed here is a single TCR beta chain. Its antigen remains unknown. This sample was included in a study of T-cell memory formation after mild COVID-19. Study context: Largely donor-specific TCR clusters were found. Study-level results: Pre-infection memory harbored some responding clones, suggesting cross-reactive memory joined.

cDNA libraries for TCR alpha and TCR beta, carrying sample barcodes and UMIs, came from 5'RACE with constant-segment primers. TCRdb re-analysed the 5' RACE reads in MiXCR, keeping a single row per CDR3 protein. The sample yields around 440,000 distinct CDR3 sequences, 15% to 20% seen once. In germline, CDR1 is SGHRS, CDR2 YFSETQ. V was shortened by 1 base and J by 11 bases, with 21 bases between the two germline ends. This CDR3 is built from 15 residues. The chain employs TRBV5-1 and TRBJ1-1, with a possible D match to TRBD1 (5 bases). Sequenced sample: PBMCs or a T cell subset sorted from them (not recorded which). This TCR was sampled from an adult woman who had mild COVID-19 (a few samples of this study predate the infection). Cell type and time point are not known. This CDR3 is CASSLSTLGGTHAFF. CDR3 bases: TGCGCCAGCAGCTTGTCTACTCTTGGGGGGACGCACGCTTTCTTT.